What follows are 24 T cell receptor beta chains derived from one specimen sequenced in a study of T-cell reconstitution after alpha-beta-depleted transplantation in children. Construction of the TCRbeta library involved unique molecular identifiers. TCRdb reprocessed the PCR reads via MiXCR and lists one record per CDR3 protein. This table holds under 300,000 distinct CDR3 sequences, around a tenth found once. Sample: peripheral blood, taken 180 days after TCRalphabeta/CD19-depleted stem cell transplant. The receptors were sampled from a male patient aged 2 to 9 who had a stem cell transplant for chronic granulomatous disease, so the T cells may come from the graft donor.

This clonotype appeared many times. The gene calls are TRBV18 and TRBJ1-2; 11 bases map to TRBD1. This CDR3 region has 19 residues. After removal of 1 base from V and 4 bases from J, the junction contained 14 bases not matched to a gene. CDR1 and CDR2 (germline): KGHSH, LQKENI. The CDR3, as DNA: TGTGCCAGCTCACCACTCGGAGGGACAGGGGGTGCTTTTTCCTATGGCTACACCTTC. It codes for CASSPLGGTGGAFSYGYTF.

This clonotype was seen at least ten times. The chain carries TRBV12-3 or TRBV12-4 and TRBJ1-6; perhaps TRBD1 as D (5 bases). CDR3 size: 14 residues. With 3 bases removed from V and 7 bases from J, the gap between germline ends came to 10 bases. CDR3 coding DNA: TGTGCCAGCAGTTTCGGGACGGAAAATTCACCCCTCCACTTT. It encodes CASSFGTENSPLHF.

This clonotype was found many times. V usage is TRBV12-3 or TRBV12-4 and J usage is TRBJ1-2; 9 bases align to TRBD1. The CDR3 extends over 12 amino acids. The V and J ends lost 5 bases and 8 bases, in that order; junction bases with no gene match: 3. CDR3 amino acids: CASSRTGVGYTF. The CDR3, as DNA: TGTGCCAGCAGTCGGACAGGGGTGGGCTACACCTTC.

This clonotype was seen at least ten times. The rearrangement joins TRBV5-1 to TRBJ2-1; 9 nucleotides match TRBD1. CDR1 and CDR2 (germline): SGHRS, YFSETQ. This CDR3 is 16 amino acids long. The trim removed 4 bases at V and 9 bases at J, leaving 14 bases unmatched. DNA for the CDR3: TGCGCCAGCAGCCCCTTGACAGGGGGATACAATAGTGAGCAGTTCTTC. It specifies CASSPLTGGYNSEQFF.

This clonotype was seen at least ten times. The chain couples TRBV29-1 to TRBJ1-1; D is ambiguous. This CDR3 is built from 11 residues. Trimming left V 4 bases short and J 0 bases short, with 3 bases between. Germline V gene lookup returns CDR1 SQVTM and CDR2 ANQGSEA. CDR3 sequence: CSVVMNTEAFF. In nucleotides, the CDR3 is TGCAGCGTTGTGATGAACACTGAAGCTTTCTTT. The full variable domain, rest sourced from reference TRBV29-1 and TRBJ1-1, is SAVISQKPSRDICQRGTSLTIQCQVDSQVTMMFWYRQQPGQSLTLIATANQGSEATYESGFVIDKFPISRPNLTFSTLTVSNMSPEDSSIYLCSVVMNTEAFFGQGTRLTVV.

In this sample, this clonotype turned up many times. The chain is built from TRBV10-3 and TRBJ2-5; D tentatively fits TRBD1 or TRBD2 (6 bases each). V shed 6 bases and J shed 1 base, with 12 bases lying between them. The CDR3 has 14 residues. Per the germline V gene, CDR1 is ENHRY and CDR2 is SYGVKD. CDR3 region: CAISPGEAQETQYF. CDR3 nucleotides: TGTGCCATCAGCCCAGGGGAGGCCCAAGAGACCCAGTACTTC.

This clonotype has at least ten counts. The chain links TRBV5-6 to TRBJ2-7; 7 bases agree with TRBD1. This CDR3 is built from 15 residues. V shed 2 bases and J 1 base; nucleotides not matched to a gene: 6. In germline, CDR1 is SGHDT, CDR2 YYEEEE. The DNA for the CDR3 is TGTGCCAGCAGCTTTGCTGGGACAGCTTCCTACGAGCAGTACTTC. It specifies CASSFAGTASYEQYF.

This clonotype was recorded many times. The chain uses TRBV28 and TRBJ2-3, with D unresolved. CDR3 length: 15 amino acids. The V end lost 7 bases, the J end lost 7 bases, and 21 bases lay between the germline ends. Looked up from germline, CDR1 is MDHEN and CDR2 is SYDVKM. Here the CDR3 reads CASNPTWGPTNTQYF. CDR3 DNA: TGTGCCAGCAACCCGACCTGGGGTCCAACAAATACGCAGTATTTT. Supplemented by reference TRBV28 and TRBJ2-3, the full variable domain reads DVKVTQSSRYLVKRTGEKVFLECVQDMDHENMFWYRQDPGLGLRLIYFSYDVKMKEKGDIPEGYSVSREKKERFSLILESASTNQTSMYLCASNPTWGPTNTQYFGPGTRLTVL.

In this sample, this clonotype turned up many times. The chain combines TRBV11-2 with TRBJ1-5, with TRBD1 as a possible D gene (6 bases). This CDR3 contains 15 residues. V dropped 5 bases and J dropped 4 bases, with 15 bases sitting between them. Per germline, CDR1 SGHAT and CDR2 FQNNGV. This chain's CDR3 is CASSLRGGLNQPQHF. The CDR3 DNA sequence: TGTGCCAGCAGCCTAAGGGGGGGATTGAATCAGCCCCAGCATTTT. Supplemented by reference TRBV11-2 and TRBJ1-5, the full variable domain reads EAGVAQSPRYKIIEKRQSVAFWCNPISGHATLYWYQQILGQGPKLLIQFQNNGVVDDSQLPKDRFSAERLKGVDSTLKIQPAKLEDSAVYLCASSLRGGLNQPQHFGDGTRLSIL.

The genes are TRBV5-4 and TRBJ2-5, with 8 positions matching TRBD2. The ends lost 4 bases at V and 4 bases at J; junction bases unmatched: 6. Germline assignment: CDR1 SGHNT and CDR2 YYREEE (reference sequence). This CDR3 region has 14 residues. CDR3 amino acids: CASSPEAGGETQYF. In DNA, the CDR3 is TGTGCCAGCAGCCCAGAGGCGGGAGGAGAGACCCAGTACTTC.

This clonotype was detected many times. In DNA, the CDR3 is TGTGCCAGCCGAACGATCGACAGGCCTAACACCGGGGAGCTGTTTTTT. Protein: CASRTIDRPNTGELFF. The chain couples TRBV6-2 or TRBV6-3 to TRBJ2-2; D perhaps matches TRBD1 (6 bases). V gave up 8 bases and J gave up 2 bases, with 18 bases separating them. Germline V gene data show CDR1 as MNHEY and CDR2 as SVGEGT. CDR3 length: 16 residues.

A note on this clonotype: This may stem from a read error, because a much larger clone lies one nucleotide away. The chain links TRBV20-1 to TRBJ2-1, with 8 positions matching TRBD2. Germline values: CDR1 DFQATT, CDR2 SNEGSKA (reference sequence). The CDR3 consists of 12 residues. The CDR3 DNA is TGCTTGGGCAAGCGGGAGTTCGGTGAGCAGTTCTTC. It yields the protein CLGKREFGEQFF.

Ten or more counts support this clonotype. V and J are TRBV5-1 and TRBJ2-1; possible D gene TRBD1, 6 bases. The V gene's germline CDR1 is SGHRS and CDR2 YFSETQ. This CDR3 is 18 amino acids long. The V gene lost 4 bases and the J gene lost 0 bases, with 20 bases spanning the gap. Written as DNA, the CDR3 is TGCGCCAGCAGCCCCTACCCTTCCGACAGGAGCTCCTACAATGAGCAGTTCTTC. It yields the protein CASSPYPSDRSSYNEQFF.

In regard to this clonotype: A much bigger clone sits one base away, suggesting this may be a read error. V and J are TRBV9 and TRBJ2-7, with unresolved D. Per the germline V gene, CDR1 is SGDLS and CDR2 is YYNGEE. CDR3 length: 18 amino acids. V was pared by 1 base and J by 4 bases, with 24 bases between. The CDR3 sequence is CASSVPYAAGFLWYEQYF. The CDR3 DNA follows: TGTGCCAGCAGCGTACCTTATGCGGCAGGTTTCCTATGGTACGAGCAGTACTTC.

This clonotype was detected only a few times. The chain carries TRBV20-1 and TRBJ1-1; D gene ambiguous. CDR3 length: 12 amino acids. Germline V gene lookup returns CDR1 DFQATT and CDR2 SNEGSKA (reference sequence). Trimming cost V 3 bases and J 3 bases, with 8 bases left between them. The CDR3 DNA reads TGCAGTGCTAGTATTAGGTACACTGAAGCTTTCTTT. This gives the protein CSASIRYTEAFF.

This clonotype was seen many times. The rearrangement joins TRBV12-3 or TRBV12-4 to TRBJ1-1, with 9 bases aligning to TRBD1. The CDR3 length is 14 residues. V was pared by 2 bases and J by 6 bases, with 4 bases of the junction left unmatched. CDR3 in amino acids: CASSLTGGTSEAFF. In nucleotides, the CDR3 is TGTGCCAGCAGTTTAACAGGGGGCACGTCTGAAGCTTTCTTT.

This clonotype was recorded many times. V is TRBV18 and J is TRBJ1-4; D gene ambiguous. CDR1 and CDR2 (germline): KGHSH, LQKENI. This CDR3 comprises 15 residues. V lost 3 bases, J lost 1 base, and 9 bases lay in between. In DNA, the CDR3 is TGTGCCAGCTCACCTCCGACCAAAACTAATGAAAAACTGTTTTTT. Translation gives CASSPPTKTNEKLFF.

Turning to this clonotype: A much larger clone sits a single nucleotide away, making a read error possible. The chain couples TRBV20-1 to TRBJ2-1; TRBD1 matches 7 bases. Germline CDR1 is DFQATT and CDR2 is SNEGSKA (reference sequence). CDR3 length: 15 amino acids. The CDR3 region has the DNA TGCAGTGCTCAATACGCAGGGGGTCGTTACAATGAGCAGCTCTTC. Its translation is CSAQYAGGRYNEQLF.

As for this clonotype: A much more abundant neighbour one base away suggests this may be a read error. CDR3 protein: CASSHDRVGYGYPF. The DNA of the CDR3 is TGTGCCAGCAGCCACGACAGGGTGGGCTATGGCTACCCCTTC. The J gene is TRBJ1-2, the V gene TRBV3-1; TRBD1 matches at 7 bases. CDR1 is LGHDT, CDR2 YNNKEL, per germline (reference sequence). The CDR3 length is 14 residues.

As to this clonotype: With a much larger clone just one base away, this may be a read error. The chain recombines TRBV13 with TRBJ1-2, with D tentatively TRBD1 (5 bases). CDR1 PRHDT and CDR2 FYEKMQ come from the germline V gene (reference sequence). There are 16 residues in the CDR3. The CDR3 spells CPSSPAPIGDLYGYTF. The CDR3 DNA sequence: TGTCCCAGCAGCCCAGCTCCTATCGGGGACCTCTATGGCTACACCTTC.

This clonotype was seen repeatedly, ten times or more. This sequence joins TRBV4-1 and TRBJ2-7, with TRBD1 identical over 7 bases. V shed 0 bases and J 0 bases; nucleotides not matched to a gene: 2. The CDR3 has 15 residues. CDR1 is MGHRA, CDR2 YSYEKL, per germline. The CDR3 sequence: CASSQEGGLSYEQYF. The DNA of the CDR3 is TGCGCCAGCAGCCAAGAAGGGGGCCTCTCCTACGAGCAGTACTTC.

This clonotype was seen many times. The rearrangement uses TRBV4-1 and TRBJ2-7, with D perhaps TRBD1 (6 bases). CDR3 length: 14 amino acids. Per germline, CDR1 MGHRA and CDR2 YSYEKL. Trimming shortened V by 5 bases and J by 3 bases, and 14 bases separated the two germline ends. CDR3 sequence (DNA): TGCGCCAGCAGCTCAGGGGAACGGGGCTACGAGCAGTACTTC. Its translation is CASSSGERGYEQYF.

This clonotype has ten or more counts. The chain links TRBV6-5 to TRBJ2-3; perhaps TRBD2 as D (6 bases). Germline-derived CDR1 and CDR2 are MNHEY and SVGAGI. Between the trimmed V and J ends, which lost 0 bases and 1 base, there was a span of 8 bases. This CDR3 region has 15 residues. The CDR3 bases are TGTGCCAGCAGTTACTCGGGACTGGGCACAGATACGCAGTATTTT. Translating gives CASSYSGLGTDTQYF.

This clonotype has a count of ten or more. This chain links TRBV20-1 with TRBJ1-2, with 9 bases matching TRBD1. The V gene's germline CDR1 is DFQATT and CDR2 SNEGSKA (reference sequence). V was pared by 1 base and J by 3 bases, with 9 bases of the junction left unmatched. The CDR3 is made up of 16 amino acids. CDR3 nucleotide sequence: TGCAGTGCTAGAGTAACCGGACAGGGGCGTCACTATGGCTACACCTTC. Protein sequence: CSARVTGQGRHYGYTF.